Presented here are 16 T cell receptor beta chains from one specimen sequenced in a study of CD8+ T cells in alopecia areata (dated by TCRdb to the late 2010s). Per the publication, the treatment or condition label means: oral pan-JAK inhibitor, 5-10 mg twice daily. Library creation used the immunoSEQ multiplex PCR assay. RNA was extracted from all samples and reverse transcribed into cDNA as template for TCR sequencing. The table comes from immuneACCESS by way of TCRdb, which keeps in-frame sequences with V and J called. Part of the clones is missing from these tables; in studies checked, under half for an unresolved V gene and the rest for unknown reasons. The sample profile shows 150,000 or so clones; about 61% of them were found once. The top ten constitute approximately 16% of the sample. This material consisted of CD4+ T cells sorted from blood, taken at approximately week 55, from a patient treated with tofacitinib. These receptors all stem from a human donor with alopecia areata.

The rearrangement links TRBV28 to TRBJ2-1, with 9 bases identical to TRBD2. J was trimmed by 1 base and V by 4 bases; bases with no gene match: 8. Per the germline V gene, CDR1 is MDHEN and CDR2 is SYDVKM. The CDR3 extends over 17 amino acids. DNA for the CDR3: TGTGCCAGCAGTTCCGCCGGTAGCGGGGGATCCTACAATGAGCAGTTCTTC. Amino acids: CASSSAGSGGSYNEQFF. Drawing the rest from reference TRBV28 and TRBJ2-1, the complete variable domain is DVKVTQSSRYLVKRTGEKVFLECVQDMDHENMFWYRQDPGLGLRLIYFSYDVKMKEKGDIPEGYSVSREKKERFSLILESASTNQTSMYLCASSSAGSGGSYNEQFFGPGTRLTVL.

The DNA for the CDR3 is TGTGCCAGCAGGCTGGACAGCTCGATGGAGACCCAGTACTTC. Encoded protein: CASRLDSSMETQYF. The genes are TRBV28 and TRBJ2-5; tentative D call: TRBD1 (6 bases). Trimming removed 6 bases from V and 5 bases from J, with 16 bases in between. CDR1 is MDHEN, CDR2 SYDVKM, per germline. The CDR3 sequence is 14 residues long.

V gene TRBV5-1 combines with J gene TRBJ2-2; no firm D call. Germline CDR1 is SGHRS and CDR2 is YFSETQ. The CDR3 is 15 residues long. Trimming took off 1 base at V and 2 bases at J, with 9 bases between the two ends. The CDR3 nucleotides are TGCGCCAGCAGCTTGATGGCAGCTAACACCGGGGAGCTGTTTTTT. This codes for CASSLMAANTGELFF.

This chain links TRBV5-1 with TRBJ2-1, with D perhaps TRBD1 or TRBD2 (5 bases each). CDR3 size: 13 residues. V was trimmed by 3 bases and J by 2 bases, leaving 6 bases between them. Per germline, CDR1 SGHRS and CDR2 YFSETQ. The CDR3 loop is CASSSGPYNEQFF. CDR3 in DNA: TGCGCCAGCAGCTCGGGACCCTACAATGAGCAGTTCTTC.

Of note for this clone: The identical CDR3 is also encoded by other nucleotide sequences in the sample. J is TRBJ1-5 and V is TRBV15; unclear D gene. Germline V gene lookup returns CDR1 LNHNV and CDR2 YYDKDF (reference sequence). The V end was cut by 0 bases, the J end by 3 bases, with 3 bases between. This CDR3 is 13 amino acids long. The CDR3 here is CATSRDLNQPQHF. The CDR3 coding sequence is TGTGCCACCAGCAGAGACCTCAATCAGCCCCAGCATTTT.

The chain links TRBV2 to TRBJ2-1; the D is unclear. V was cut by 5 bases and J by 4 bases, with 15 bases left in between. The CDR3 has 15 amino acids. In germline, CDR1 is SNHLY, CDR2 FYNNEI. The CDR3: CASSSDIQQYNEQFF. CDR3 DNA: TGTGCCAGCAGTTCAGACATTCAGCAGTACAATGAGCAGTTCTTC.

The V call is TRBV4-1, the J call TRBJ2-1; D is ambiguous. Germline lookup yields CDR1 MGHRA and CDR2 YSYEKL. V lost 2 bases to trimming and J lost 6 bases, with 8 bases between them. The CDR3 has 13 residues. Written as DNA, the CDR3 is TGCGCCAGCAGCCAACAGGCGACCAATGAGCAGTTCTTC. It codes for CASSQQATNEQFF.

This clone has only a few counts. The chain is built from TRBV19 and TRBJ1-2; TRBD1 matches at 11 bases. Per germline, CDR1 LNHDA and CDR2 SQIVND (reference sequence). The CDR3 runs 15 residues. V was pared by 3 bases and J by 8 bases, with 8 bases of the junction left unmatched. The DNA for the CDR3 is TGTGCCAGTAGTATCGGGGGGACAGGGGGTCGCGGCTACACCTTC. Protein sequence: CASSIGGTGGRGYTF.

This clone came up a few times. The chain uses TRBV29-1 and TRBJ1-2, with 8 bases fitting TRBD1. Germline CDR1 is SQVTM and CDR2 is ANQGSEA. The J segment lost 3 bases and the V segment lost 6 bases, leaving 3 bases of the junction unmatched. CDR3 length equals 12 residues. CDR3 coding DNA: TGCAGCGTCGGGGGACAGGACTATGGCTACACCTTC. It encodes CSVGGQDYGYTF.

The chain links TRBV15 to TRBJ1-1; D uncertain. With 0 bases removed from V and 4 bases from J, the gap between germline ends came to 6 bases. There are 13 residues in the CDR3. Germline V gene lookup returns CDR1 LNHNV and CDR2 YYDKDF (reference sequence). Here the CDR3 reads CATSRDPGTEAFF. CDR3 DNA: TGTGCCACCAGCAGAGATCCGGGCACTGAAGCTTTCTTT.

This clone was detected only a few times. This rearrangement joins TRBV7-9 to TRBJ1-5; no firm D call. V shed 5 bases and J shed 11 bases, with 16 bases lying between them. The CDR3 length is 13 residues. CDR1 and CDR2 (germline): SEHNR, FQNEAQ (reference sequence). The CDR3 sequence: CASSPKSAGTQHF. As DNA, the CDR3 is TGTGCCAGCAGCCCCAAAAGCGCGGGGACCCAGCATTTT.

The chain links TRBV7-2 to TRBJ2-7; D gene uncertain. CDR1 SGHTA and CDR2 FQGNSA come from the germline V gene. With 1 base removed from V and 2 bases from J, the gap between germline ends came to 6 bases. This CDR3 region has 13 residues. The CDR3: CASSLGRAYEQYF. The DNA of the CDR3 is TGTGCCAGCAGCTTAGGCAGAGCCTACGAGCAGTACTTC.

The genes are TRBV10-2 and TRBJ1-5; D is undetermined. CDR1 is WSHSY, CDR2 SAAADI, per germline. V lost 0 bases and J lost 4, with 7 bases in between. There are 14 residues in the CDR3. CDR3: CASSESGLNQPQHF. The CDR3 DNA sequence: TGCGCCAGCAGTGAGTCGGGCCTGAATCAGCCCCAGCATTTT.

This clone was counted once. This rearrangement joins TRBV29-1 to TRBJ2-7; D is tentatively TRBD1 or TRBD2 (5 bases each). Germline V gene lookup returns CDR1 SQVTM and CDR2 ANQGSEA. The CDR3 length is 15 residues. V was shortened by 6 bases and J by 7 bases, with 25 bases between the two germline ends. CDR3 sequence reads: CSVRESKPLGGEQYF. CDR3 DNA: TGCAGCGTCAGGGAATCCAAACCCCTCGGAGGAGAGCAGTACTTC.

The chain recombines TRBV2 with TRBJ1-5; D is unresolved. The CDR3 sequence is 16 residues long. V lost 0 bases, J lost 3 bases, and 12 bases lay in between. Germline V gene sequence: CDR1 SNHLY, CDR2 FYNNEI. CDR3 DNA sequence: TGTGCCAGCAGTGAAGCGCTTGGGCAGTTCAATCAGCCCCAGCATTTT. Translating gives CASSEALGQFNQPQHF.

This clone showed up just a few times. Other nucleotide sequences from this sample produce the same CDR3. The CDR3 nucleotides are TGTGCCTGGAGTGTTGGGACTAACTATGGCTACACCTTC. It translates to CAWSVGTNYGYTF. The chain carries TRBV30 and TRBJ1-2; D unclear. The germline V gene has CDR1 GTSNPN and CDR2 SVGIG (reference sequence). This CDR3 region has 13 residues. Trimming pared 0 bases from V and 0 bases from J, leaving 5 bases between.